This TCR beta chain stems from a study of blood T cell repertoires in COVID-19 (TCRdb year 2020). As for the study more broadly: The collaborator samples originated in the United States, Italy and Spain and spanned the acute and convalescent phases of COVID-19. Nearly every sample came with metadata listing a de-identified subject ID, COVID-19 status, age in years and sex. The prospective study material was composed of cDNA or gDNA derived from T cells, B-cell-depleted T cells, or PBMCs. The repertoires were released in a freely available public database intended as a resource for research on the immune response to SARS-CoV-2. Deeply sampled blood TCRbeta repertoires from subjects exposed to, actively infected with, or recovered from COVID-19 were included in the dataset. The samples were drawn from two sources: the first 160 participants of the ongoing ImmuneRACE study, and approximately 1,300 subjects contributed by 6 global collaborators. Where available, HLA class I and class II types were obtained from metadata supplied by the sample provider rather than from assay-based typing.

Trimming removed 9 bases from V and 0 bases from J, leaving 12 bases between the germline ends. The CDR3, cysteine through phenylalanine, is 14 amino acids long. Only CDR3 DNA is held: 42 bases, read in frame from base 1. CDR1 and CDR2, looked up from the germline V gene (reference sequence), are LNHDA and SQIVND. One collaborating source in Seattle enrolled patients during active infection and followed them longitudinally through the course of disease. Each collaborating institution followed its own protocols to collect whole blood in K2EDTA tubes. For TCRbeta analysis, collaborators shipped samples in one of three forms: frozen whole blood, isolated PBMCs, or DNA extracted from either of those sample types. The immunoSEQ Assay, a bias-controlled multiplex PCR, was used to amplify TCRbeta CDR3 regions from genomic DNA. The study's processing was this. Within the assay, amplification of reference gene primers was used to estimate how many nucleated cells each sample contained. Sequence reads were collapsed and filtered to measure the absolute abundance of every unique TCRbeta CDR3 rearrangement. For each sample, productive Simpson clonality was calculated as the square root of Simpson's diversity index across productive rearrangements. TCRdb took this table from immuneACCESS and kept in-frame rearrangements with V and J called. Such tables lack part of the clones; where checked against another copy, unresolved V genes explain under half of the gap, and the rest is unexplained. The V and J calls and clone size were taken over from that table, and D and trimming were inferred from the DNA. The sample table lists about 180,000 clones, around 80% of them with a count of one. The ten top clones hold around 7% of the sample.

Results and caveats for the whole study, not just this receptor: The quantity of clinical and demographic metadata differed by source and by participant and was supplied without curation.

Note on this clone: The target of this receptor is not known. Base-call qualities are not available, and no considerably larger clone is one nucleotide away.

Sample: peripheral blood. This clonotype originated in a middle-aged woman with COVID-19, enrolled during active disease. The chain is encoded by TRBV19 joined to TRBJ1-3; the D gene lacks a confident call. The DNA reads TGTGCCAGCGAGCCTGGGAGCTCTGGAAACACCATATATTTT. It codes for CASEPGSSGNTIYF.